This TCR beta chain was sequenced in a study of blood T cell repertoires in COVID-19. Study details: There were acute and convalescent COVID-19 samples, and they came from the United States, Italy and Spain. PBMCs, B-cell-depleted T cells, or T cells provided the cDNA or gDNA that made up the material.

The CDR3 is made up of 12 amino acids. Germline lookup yields CDR1 MNHNY and CDR2 SVGAGI (reference sequence). Trimming removed 4 bases at V and 2 bases at J, with 5 bases between. Libraries were prepared by immunoSEQ multiplex PCR; TCRdb keeps only in-frame clonotypes and omits some of them. The data hold 20,000 to 25,000 clones, with about 73% observed a single time. V gene TRBV6-6 combines with J gene TRBJ1-1; unclear D gene. This TCR derives from a human donor in a cohort sampled during active or convalescent COVID-19. The source material was peripheral blood. CDR3 sequence (DNA): TGTGCCAGCAGTTCCAGAAACACTGAAGCTTTCTTT. Translating it yields CASSSRNTEAFF.